The TCR beta chain described here comes from a study of cytomegalovirus exposure and HLA in healthy donors. The PCR was carried out with 60 Vbeta primers and 13 Jbeta primers. Produced via immunoSEQ multiplex PCR; TCRdb's table is partial and in-frame only. The profile covers some 170,000 clones, with around 78% appearing a single time and roughly 1% taken by the ten largest. Whole-study results and caveats: In most subjects, TCR beta sequences reportedly gave accurate predictions of HLA-A and HLA-B alleles. One cluster of highly shared sequence variants probably arose as a sequencing artifact.

The ends lost 2 bases at V and 9 bases at J; junction bases unmatched: 7. CDR1 is GTSNPN, CDR2 SVGIG, per germline (reference sequence). This CDR3 is built from 13 residues. Worth noting for this clone: Its target is not known.

The chain links TRBV30 to TRBJ1-1, with TRBD1 matching 9 bases. The source of this sequence is a woman aged 40 to 55 in good health and CMV-seronegative. The sequenced material came from PBMCs. The CDR3 sequence is CAWSPGQGTKAFF. Written as DNA, the CDR3 is TGTGCCTGGAGTCCTGGACAGGGGACTAAAGCTTTCTTT.